The source of this TCR beta chain is a study of T cells after yellow fever vaccination. The CDR3 contains 15 residues. V lost 7 bases to trimming and J lost 6 bases, with 21 bases between them. A process of 5'RACE template switching, which added a universal primer site and UMIs, was used to make TCR cDNA. TCRdb ran MiXCR on the 5' RACE reads and lists one entry per CDR3 protein. The sample holds about 74,000 distinct CDR3 sequences, more than 5.5% seen once. The sample in question was CD8+ T cells sorted from PBMCs, obtained about 5 days after the first yellow fever vaccination. The chain is built from TRBV12-3 or TRBV12-4 and TRBJ1-1; D is perhaps TRBD1 (6 bases). This clonotype originated in a man aged 18 to 30 who received the YFV17D yellow fever vaccine. CDR3 amino acids: CASTPVGGKKAEAFF. Here the CDR3 DNA reads TGTGCCAGCACCCCCGTCGGGGGCAAAAAGGCTGAAGCTTTCTTT.